This record concerns one T cell receptor (beta chain) sequence. This specimen comes from a study of blood T cell repertoires in COVID-19. Across the study: Specimens from acute and convalescent COVID-19 originated in the United States, Italy and Spain.

Germline V lookup: CDR1 SEHNR, CDR2 FQNEAQ (reference sequence). The CDR3 runs 13 residues. Deletions cut 1 base from V and 10 bases from J, with 13 bases between. As originally analysed: Researchers report that nucleated cell counts were estimated from reference gene primer amplification. Profiled with immunoSEQ multiplex PCR; TCRdb holds only in-frame clones, not every one. V and J calls and clone size come straight from that table; D and trimming were deduced from the DNA. The sample holds approximately 26,000 clones; roughly nine tenths are singletons and the top ten take approximately 50%. This receptor was identified in a human donor with acute or convalescent COVID-19. The donor label of this sample is uncertain. The specimen was peripheral blood. This chain connects TRBV7-9 to TRBJ1-1; unclear D gene. The DNA of the CDR3 is TGTGCCAGCAGCTTAGTAACGATCGGAGGAGCTTTCTTT. Its protein is CASSLVTIGGAFF. The variable domain in full, with the rest retrieved from reference TRBV7-9 and TRBJ1-1, is DTGVSQNPRHKITKRGQNVTFRCDPISEHNRLYWYRQTLGQGPEFLTYFQNEAQLEKSRLLSDRFSAERPKGSFSTLEIQRTEQGDSAMYLCASSLVTIGGAFFGQGTRLTVV.